These 19 T cell receptor beta chains were sequenced from one sample in a study of CD8 T cells in Susac syndrome. Random hexamers served to reverse transcribe roughly 0.5 to 1 ug RNA. TCRdb itself ran the immunoSEQ multiplex PCR reads through MiXCR, one entry per CDR3 protein. Among more than 200,000 distinct CDR3 sequences listed, about 90% were seen once. Sequenced material: CD8+ T cells from PBMCs. These receptors were obtained from a human donor with multiple sclerosis.

This clonotype was counted a single time. V is TRBV7-2 and J is TRBJ2-1; tentative D call: TRBD2 (7 bases). Germline lookup yields CDR1 SGHTA and CDR2 FQGNSA. The CDR3 totals 15 residues. Between the trimmed V and J ends, which lost 1 base and 7 bases, there was a span of 14 bases. CDR3 nucleotides: TGTGCCAGCAGCTTAGAAGGGGGGGTTTCGAATGAGCAGTTCTTC. Amino acids: CASSLEGGVSNEQFF.

This clonotype was found once. V and J are TRBV5-4 and TRBJ2-1; 8 nucleotides align to TRBD2. The J segment lost 10 bases and the V segment lost 2 bases, leaving 14 bases of the junction unmatched. The CDR3 extends over 16 amino acids. Germline lookup yields CDR1 SGHNT and CDR2 YYREEE (reference sequence). The CDR3 reads CASSFGRLAPGGEQFF. The DNA for the CDR3 is TGTGCCAGCAGCTTTGGTAGGCTAGCCCCGGGAGGGGAGCAGTTCTTC.

This chain uses TRBV9 with TRBJ1-1; the D gene is possibly TRBD1 (5 bases). CDR1 SGDLS and CDR2 YYNGEE come from the germline V gene. The CDR3 sequence is 14 residues long. Between the trimmed V and J ends, which lost 4 bases and 6 bases, there was a span of 16 bases. CDR3 nucleotide sequence: TGTGCCAGCAGCACACCGGGGCCTGGTGCTGAAGCTTTCTTT. This translates into CASSTPGPGAEAFF.

In its sample, this clonotype was seen once. The chain combines TRBV30 with TRBJ1-1, with TRBD1 as a possible D gene (5 bases). This CDR3 is built from 12 residues. Germline loops: CDR1 GTSNPN, CDR2 SVGIG (reference sequence). V lost 5 bases and J 2 bases, leaving 9 bases between the germline ends. CDR3 protein: CAWQGINTEAFF. The CDR3 coding sequence is TGTGCCTGGCAGGGAATAAACACTGAAGCTTTCTTT.

The V call is TRBV20-1, the J call TRBJ2-7; the D call may be TRBD1 or TRBD2 (6 bases each). Trimming removed 5 bases at V and 5 bases at J, with 16 bases between. CDR3 length: 13 residues. Germline CDR1 and CDR2: DFQATT and SNEGSKA (reference sequence). CDR3 residues: CSADRVGGHEQYF. The CDR3 DNA is TGCAGTGCTGATAGAGTGGGGGGCCACGAGCAGTACTTC.

The chain carries TRBV5-1 and TRBJ2-5, with 9 bases lining up with TRBD1. Germline V gene lookup returns CDR1 SGHRS and CDR2 YFSETQ. After removal of 1 base from V and 4 bases from J, the junction contained 5 bases not matched to a gene. This CDR3 has 15 residues. CDR3 loop: CASSLFQDRGETQYF. In DNA form, the CDR3 reads TGCGCCAGCAGCTTGTTTCAGGACAGGGGAGAGACCCAGTACTTC.

V is TRBV5-1 and J is TRBJ1-1; a possible D gene is TRBD1 (5 bases). The CDR3 loop spans 16 amino acids. Per germline, CDR1 SGHRS and CDR2 YFSETQ. V shed 0 bases and J shed 4 bases, with 16 bases lying between them. This CDR3 reads CASSLESGRESTEAFF. For the CDR3, the DNA is TGCGCCAGCAGCTTGGAGAGTGGCAGGGAGAGCACTGAAGCTTTCTTT.

This clonotype was counted a few times. This chain connects TRBV27 to TRBJ2-3; 7 nucleotides align to TRBD1. Germline V gene lookup returns CDR1 MNHEY and CDR2 SMNVEV (reference sequence). This CDR3 comprises 12 residues. V gave up 5 bases and J gave up 4 bases; unmatched junction bases: 0. The DNA for the CDR3 is TGTGCCAGCAGTACAGGGGCAGATACGCAGTATTTT. Translating it yields CASSTGADTQYF.

V usage is TRBV11-2 and J usage is TRBJ2-3, with D perhaps matching TRBD1 (6 bases). The CDR3 spans 18 residues. The V gene's germline CDR1 is SGHAT and CDR2 FQNNGV. Trimming removed 3 bases at V and 1 base at J, with 20 bases between. CDR3 protein: CASSFANPGETRTDTQYF. CDR3 DNA sequence: TGTGCCAGCAGCTTCGCCAACCCAGGGGAGACACGCACAGATACGCAGTATTTT.

V gene TRBV20-1 combines with J gene TRBJ2-3; 9 nucleotides match TRBD2. The V gene end was trimmed by 6 bases and the J gene end by 3 bases; junction bases not matched to a gene: 13. Germline-derived CDR1 and CDR2 are DFQATT and SNEGSKA (reference sequence). The CDR3 extends over 16 amino acids. For the CDR3, the DNA is TGCAGTGCGTCCATCGCCTGGCGGGAGGGAACAGATACGCAGTATTTT. It yields the protein CSASIAWREGTDTQYF.

The chain is built from TRBV11-2 and TRBJ2-3; the D gene is possibly TRBD1 (5 bases). The CDR3 has 17 amino acids. Per germline, CDR1 SGHAT and CDR2 FQNNGV. The germline V and J ends were trimmed by 4 bases and 3 bases, with 20 bases remaining between them. The CDR3 nucleotides are TGTGCCAGCAGCTCGGCCCTCAGGGTATTGGGGACAGATACGCAGTATTTT. Protein sequence: CASSSALRVLGTDTQYF.

The chain is built from TRBV12-3 or TRBV12-4 and TRBJ2-5; the D is unclear. The V end was cut by 8 bases, the J end by 4 bases, with 11 bases between. This CDR3 is 12 amino acids long. CDR3 DNA: TGTGCCAGCGCCGTCGACCCAGAGACCCAGTACTTC. Amino acids: CASAVDPETQYF.

The chain links TRBV12-3 or TRBV12-4 to TRBJ2-1, with a tentative D call TRBD2 (6 bases). The CDR3 is made up of 15 amino acids. With 6 bases removed from V and 5 bases from J, the gap between germline ends came to 17 bases. This CDR3 reads CASSPLGGRHNEQFF. As DNA, the CDR3 is TGTGCCAGCAGCCCCCTCGGAGGGAGACACAATGAGCAGTTCTTC.

This clonotype was detected only once. This rearrangement joins TRBV12-3 or TRBV12-4 to TRBJ2-1; D uncertain. CDR3 length: 14 residues. Trimming took 5 bases from V and 8 from J, leaving 16 bases between them. CDR3 residues: CASSPPLGGDEQFF. The CDR3 DNA reads as TGTGCCAGCAGTCCGCCGTTGGGTGGGGATGAGCAGTTCTTC.

The chain links TRBV24-1 to TRBJ1-5, with TRBD1 matching 9 bases. The germline CDR1 and CDR2 sequences are KGHDR and SFDVKD. The J segment lost 4 bases and the V segment lost 4 bases, leaving 4 bases of the junction unmatched. This CDR3 region has 15 residues. CDR3: CATSERTGVNQPQHF. The CDR3 coding sequence is TGTGCCACCAGTGAGAGGACAGGGGTAAATCAGCCCCAGCATTTT.

V usage is TRBV7-9 and J usage is TRBJ2-7; 9 bases match TRBD1. Trimming took 6 bases from V and 9 from J; bases not matched to a gene: 6. Germline values: CDR1 SEHNR, CDR2 FQNEAQ (reference sequence). The CDR3 has 12 amino acids. This CDR3 reads CASRSGQGGQYF. The CDR3, as DNA: TGTGCCAGCAGGTCGGGACAGGGAGGGCAGTACTTC.

The rearrangement joins TRBV10-3 to TRBJ2-7, with 7 bases aligning to TRBD1. The junction had 17 bases not matched to a gene; V was cut back by 3 bases and J by 9 bases. The CDR3 loop spans 16 amino acids. Per the germline V gene, CDR1 is ENHRY and CDR2 is SYGVKD. The CDR3 here is CAISDIRQGWESAQYF. The DNA of the CDR3 is TGTGCCATCAGTGATATTCGACAGGGTTGGGAATCCGCGCAGTACTTC.

This chain uses TRBV13 with TRBJ2-5; TRBD1 agrees at 8 bases. The CDR3 sequence is 15 residues long. V shed 4 bases and J 2 bases; nucleotides not matched to a gene: 6. Germline V gives CDR1 PRHDT, CDR2 FYEKMQ (reference sequence). Written as DNA, the CDR3 is TGTGCCAGCAGCTCCTCCCGGACAGGGCAAGAGACCCAGTACTTC. As protein: CASSSSRTGQETQYF.

V is TRBV2 and J is TRBJ1-1; D remains unclear. Germline assignment: CDR1 SNHLY and CDR2 FYNNEI. This CDR3 has 14 amino acids. V was trimmed by 3 bases and J by 0 bases, leaving 8 bases between them. CDR3 sequence: CASSEEALNTEAFF. The CDR3 DNA reads TGTGCCAGCAGTGAGGAGGCTTTGAACACTGAAGCTTTCTTT.